This T cell receptor beta chain derives from a study of control samples from healthy donors and cancer patients (dated by TCRdb to the early 2020s). Comments on this clone: No cognate antigen has been identified for it. Qualities for individual bases were not recorded, and no much larger clone is one base off.

Library prep was done by the immunoSEQ multiplex PCR assay. What TCRdb holds here is the immuneACCESS table cut down to in-frame rearrangements. Part of the clones is not present; checked against another copy, under half of the missing clones reflect an unresolved V gene, and the others are unexplained. This sample holds roughly 88,000 clones; roughly nine tenths were observed only once. The ten largest clones take up around 1% of the sample. The CDR3 numbers 11 residues from cysteine through phenylalanine. The DNA shown is the 33-base CDR3, in frame from base 1. CDR1 and CDR2 (MGHDK, SYGVNS) derive from the germline V gene. V is shortened by 1 base, J by 6 bases, and the region joining them spans 3 bases.

The V and J genes are TRBV25-1 and TRBJ1-1; no D gene is confidently identified. The sample consisted of blood. The source is a woman in her 30s in good health. Here is the DNA: TGTGCCAGCAGTGAATGGTCTGAAGCTTTCTTT. Its protein reads: CASSEWSEAFF.